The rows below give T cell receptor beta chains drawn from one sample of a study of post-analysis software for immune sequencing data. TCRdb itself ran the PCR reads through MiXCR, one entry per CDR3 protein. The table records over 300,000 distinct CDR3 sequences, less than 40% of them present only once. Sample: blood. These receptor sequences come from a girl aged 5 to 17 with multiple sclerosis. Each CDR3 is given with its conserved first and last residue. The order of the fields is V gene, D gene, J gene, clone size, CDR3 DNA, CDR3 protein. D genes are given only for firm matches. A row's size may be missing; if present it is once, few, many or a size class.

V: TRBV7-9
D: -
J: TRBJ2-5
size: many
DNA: TGTGCCAGCGGAGGGGCGGAGACCCAGTACTTC
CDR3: CASGGAETQYF

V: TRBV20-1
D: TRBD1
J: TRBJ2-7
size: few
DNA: TGCAGTTTACAGGGGGCACACGAGCAGTACTTC
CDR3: CSLQGAHEQYF

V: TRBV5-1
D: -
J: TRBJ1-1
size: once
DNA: TGCGCCAGCAGCTTTCAGGATAACACTGAAGCTTTCTTT
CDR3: CASSFQDNTEAFF

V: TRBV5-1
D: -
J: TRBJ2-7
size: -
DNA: TGCGCCAGCAGCGCTGTGGCGATGGGATTCGGGACGAAGAGGCAGTACTTC
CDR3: CASSAVAMGFGTKRQYF

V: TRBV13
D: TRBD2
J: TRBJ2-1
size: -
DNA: TGTGCCAGCAGCTCCCTCGGCGGGGGGCTAAACAATGAGCAGTTCTTC
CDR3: CASSSLGGGLNNEQFF

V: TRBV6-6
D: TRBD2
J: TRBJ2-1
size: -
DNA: TGTGCCAGCAGTATCCTAGCGGGGGGGCCAACCCACAATGAGCAGTTCTTC
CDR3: CASSILAGGPTHNEQFF

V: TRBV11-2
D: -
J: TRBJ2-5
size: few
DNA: TGTGCCAGCAGCCTCCCTGTGGCAGGGCCGCCCCAAGAGACCCAGTACTTC
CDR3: CASSLPVAGPPQETQYF

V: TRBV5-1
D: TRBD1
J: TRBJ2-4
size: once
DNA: TGCGCCAGCAGCTTAGGACAGGTCCTAGCCAAAAACATTCAGTACTTC
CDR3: CASSLGQVLAKNIQYF

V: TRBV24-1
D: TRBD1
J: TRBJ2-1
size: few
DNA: TGTGCCACCAGCGACCCGGGACAGGGGGGCGGTGAGCAGTTCTTC
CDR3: CATSDPGQGGGEQFF

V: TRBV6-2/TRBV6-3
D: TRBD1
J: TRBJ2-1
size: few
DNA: TGTGCCAGCAGTTTTACCGGGACAGGGGACAATGAGCAGTTCTTC
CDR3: CASSFTGTGDNEQFF

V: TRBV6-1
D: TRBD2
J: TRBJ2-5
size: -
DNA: TGTGCCAGCAGTGCGCGAGCGGGGCAAGAGACCCAGTACTTC
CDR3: CASSARAGQETQYF

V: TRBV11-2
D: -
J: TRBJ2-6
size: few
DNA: TGTGCCAGCAGCTTAGTGGCCCAATCTGGGGCCAACGTCCTGACTTTC
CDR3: CASSLVAQSGANVLTF

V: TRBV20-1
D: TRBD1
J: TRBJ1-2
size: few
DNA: TGCAGTGCTGTACTGGGACAGGGGGCTGTTGGAGACACCTTC
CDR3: CSAVLGQGAVGDTF

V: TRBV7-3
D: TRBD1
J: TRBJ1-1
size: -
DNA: TGTGCCAGCAGCCCCAAGTGGCTACAGGGGGACACTGAAGCTTTCTTT
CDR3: CASSPKWLQGDTEAFF

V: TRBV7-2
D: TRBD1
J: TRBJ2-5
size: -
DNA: TGTGCCAGCAGCTTAGGAATGAGGGGCAGGGGGCGCGAGGAGACCCAGTACTTC
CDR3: CASSLGMRGRGREETQYF

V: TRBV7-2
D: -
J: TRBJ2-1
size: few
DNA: TGTGCCAGCAGCCAACAGGGAGACGGGGAGCAGTTCTTC
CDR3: CASSQQGDGEQFF

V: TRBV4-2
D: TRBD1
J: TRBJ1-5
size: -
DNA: TGTGCCAGCAGTAACAGGGGTGGCAATCAGCCCCAGCATTTT
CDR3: CASSNRGGNQPQHF

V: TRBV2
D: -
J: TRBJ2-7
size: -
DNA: TGTGCCAGCAACAGGGAAGGGAGAGACGAGCAGTACTTC
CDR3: CASNREGRDEQYF